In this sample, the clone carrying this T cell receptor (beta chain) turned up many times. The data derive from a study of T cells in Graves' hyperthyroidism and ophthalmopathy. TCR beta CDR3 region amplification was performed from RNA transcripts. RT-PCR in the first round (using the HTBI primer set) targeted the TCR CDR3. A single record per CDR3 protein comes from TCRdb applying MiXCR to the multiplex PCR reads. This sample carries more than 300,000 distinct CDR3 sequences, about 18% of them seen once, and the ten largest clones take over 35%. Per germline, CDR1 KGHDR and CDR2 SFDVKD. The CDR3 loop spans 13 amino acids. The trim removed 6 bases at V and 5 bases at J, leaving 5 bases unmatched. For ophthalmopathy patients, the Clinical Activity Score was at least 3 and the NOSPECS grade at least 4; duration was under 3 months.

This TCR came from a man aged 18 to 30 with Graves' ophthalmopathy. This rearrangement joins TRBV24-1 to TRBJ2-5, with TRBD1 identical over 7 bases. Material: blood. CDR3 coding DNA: TGTGCCACCAGTAAAGGGGGCGGGGAGACCCAGTACTTC. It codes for CATSKGGGETQYF.